This T cell receptor (beta chain) was identified during a study of T cells in Graves' hyperthyroidism and ophthalmopathy. General study findings and limits: In blood, most of the thyroid clonotypes expanded above 0.001 were also present.

The source material, RNA transcripts, was used to amplify TCR beta CDR3 regions. In the first-round RT-PCR of the TCR CDR3, the HTBI primer set was used. TCRdb reprocessed the multiplex PCR reads with MiXCR, giving one entry per CDR3 protein. The table has 560,000 or so distinct CDR3 sequences, around 20% seen once; the top ten hold about half. At least ten counts were recorded for this clonotype. Its antigen is as yet unknown. V lost 3 bases and J 3 bases, leaving 9 bases between the germline ends. This CDR3 spans 14 amino acids. From germline, CDR1 is SGHAT and CDR2 FQNNGV. The sequencing sample was made of blood. V is TRBV11-2 and J is TRBJ2-1; D gene uncertain. This receptor was obtained from a man aged 40-50 years with Graves' ophthalmopathy. CDR3 bases: TGTGCCAGCAGCTTTGGCGTAGACTACAATGAGCAGTTCTTC. Amino acid sequence: CASSFGVDYNEQFF.